Listed below are T cell receptor beta chains from one sample, sequenced in a study of T-cell reconstitution after alpha-beta-depleted transplantation in children. In TCRdb, the PCR reads were re-called with MiXCR into one record per CDR3 protein. Among a few hundred thousand distinct CDR3 sequences, roughly 13% were seen once, and the ten largest hold around 2.2%. Specimen: PBMCs, mostly from graft donor cells, collected 360 days after TCRalphabeta/CD19-depleted stem cell transplant. These receptors came from a male patient between 5 and 17 years old who had a stem cell transplant for acute myeloid leukemia, so the T cells may come from the graft donor. Each CDR3 is given with its conserved first and last residue. D genes are given only for firm matches. The size field is filled for only some rows; it gives once, few, many or a size class.

d_call | j_call | v_call | clone_size | cdr3_nt | cdr3_aa
. | TRBJ2-7 | TRBV20-1 | . | TGCAGTGCCGACACAGACTACGAGCAGTACTTC | CSADTDYEQYF
. | TRBJ2-7 | TRBV9 | . | TGTGCCAGCAGCGTAGCCGAATCCTACGAGCAGTACTTC | CASSVAESYEQYF
TRBD1 | TRBJ1-6 | TRBV7-9 | . | TGTGCCAGCAGCCCGACAGGGGGCACTTCACCCCTCCACTTT | CASSPTGGTSPLHF
. | TRBJ2-2 | TRBV5-1 | few | TGCGCCAGCAGTTTCGAGCAGACCGGGGAGCTGTTTTTT | CASSFEQTGELFF
. | TRBJ2-1 | TRBV12-3/TRBV12-4 | once | TGTACCAGCAGATTTAGGGGATATTGGGGGGGCATCAATGAGCAGTTCTTT | CTSRFRGYWGGINEQFF
. | TRBJ2-1 | TRBV3-1 | . | TGTGCCAGCGGGCGGGAAGTGGGTGAGCAGTTCTTC | CASGREVGEQFF
. | TRBJ1-4 | TRBV29-1 | many | TGCAGCGTGGCCGGCCAGGATAGTAATGAAAAACTGTTTTTT | CSVAGQDSNEKLFF
TRBD2 | TRBJ2-1 | TRBV19 | . | TGTGCCAGTAGTAAGACTAGCGGGAGGGATGTTTACAATGAGCAGTTCTTC | CASSKTSGRDVYNEQFF
. | TRBJ2-1 | TRBV3-1 | few | TGTGCCAGCACCGCAGGGGGGGAGTGGGGAAATGAGCAGTTCTTC | CASTAGGEWGNEQFF
. | TRBJ1-1 | TRBV7-9 | many | TGTGCCAGCAGCCTTAACTTAGGCCCTCGTAACCTTGAAGCTTTCTTT | CASSLNLGPRNLEAFF
TRBD1 | TRBJ2-5 | TRBV20-1 | . | TGCAGTGCCAGAGGGACAGCACAAGAGACCCAGTACTTC | CSARGTAQETQYF
TRBD1 | TRBJ1-6 | TRBV28 | many | TGTGCCAGCAGTTTGAGGGACAGGGGGCGGTATTCACCCCTCCACTTT | CASSLRDRGRYSPLHF
. | TRBJ2-5 | TRBV29-1 | few | TGCAGCTTTTTTGGGGGGAGTGGGGGATGGGAGACCCAGTACTTC | CSFFGGSGGWETQYF
TRBD2 | TRBJ2-1 | TRBV20-1 | few | TGCAGTGCGTTGACTAGCGGGGAGCAGTTCTTC | CSALTSGEQFF
TRBD2 | TRBJ2-1 | TRBV4-2 | few | TGTGCCAGCAGCCAAGCGGGGGGCGGGAGGGCCTCCTACAATGAGCAGTTCTTC | CASSQAGGGRASYNEQFF
TRBD1 | TRBJ2-5 | TRBV29-1 | large | TGCAGCGTCCCAGACAGGGGCCAGACCCAGTACTTC | CSVPDRGQTQYF
. | TRBJ1-1 | TRBV29-1 | few | TGCAGCGTTGAAGATCCGGGTGGTCTGGGGTTGAGCACTGAAGCTTTCTTT | CSVEDPGGLGLSTEAFF
TRBD1 | TRBJ1-1 | TRBV7-2 | . | TGTGCCAGCAGCCAAACAGGGGGCAACTTTGAAGCTTTCTTT | CASSQTGGNFEAFF
. | TRBJ2-1 | TRBV2 | . | TGTGCCAGCAACCTATGGACAGGAGGGGGCCCAAGCTCCTACAATGAGCAGTTCTTC | CASNLWTGGGPSSYNEQFF
TRBD1 | TRBJ2-7 | TRBV4-1 | many | TGCGCCAGCAGCCAAGAGGGACAGGGGCATTTGATGCAGTACTTC | CASSQEGQGHLMQYF
TRBD2 | TRBJ2-7 | TRBV6-5 | . | TGTGCCAGCAGTTACGGCGGACTAGCGACTTACGAGCAGTACTTC | CASSYGGLATYEQYF
. | TRBJ2-2 | TRBV20-1 | . | TGCAGTGCTAGAGGAGGAGGCAGAAACACCGGGGAGCTGTTTTTT | CSARGGGRNTGELFF
. | TRBJ1-5 | TRBV28 | . | TGTGCCAGCAGCGGACACCTATCTCAGCCCCAGCATTTT | CASSGHLSQPQHF
. | TRBJ2-5 | TRBV14 | . | TGTGCCAGCAGCCAGCGAGGAGCTCCCCAAGAGACCCAGTACTTC | CASSQRGAPQETQYF
. | TRBJ2-5 | TRBV29-1 | many | TGCACCGTTGTGGGGACGGCCCTGCAAGAGACCCAGTACTTC | CTVVGTALQETQYF
. | TRBJ2-1 | TRBV12-3/TRBV12-4 | . | TGTGCCAGCAGTTTAGCTCTAGTTAGTAGGAATGAGCAGTTCTTC | CASSLALVSRNEQFF
. | TRBJ2-3 | TRBV15 | few | TGTGCCACCAGCAGAGTGCCCCCAGATACGCAGTATTTT | CATSRVPPDTQYF
. | TRBJ2-3 | TRBV7-6 | many | TGTGCCAGCAGCTTTAATCCGAGAAGCACAGATACGCAGTATTTT | CASSFNPRSTDTQYF
. | TRBJ2-7 | TRBV24-1 | few | TGTGCCACCAGTGATTTGGAGAGAAGCTACGAGCAGTACTTC | CATSDLERSYEQYF
TRBD1 | TRBJ2-2 | TRBV29-1 | . | TGCAGCGCTATAGCCGAGACAGGGCCGAACACCGGGGAGCTGTTTTTT | CSAIAETGPNTGELFF
. | TRBJ1-5 | TRBV18 | few | TGTGCCAGCTCACCATTGGACGGCGACAATCAGCCCCAGCATTTT | CASSPLDGDNQPQHF
. | TRBJ2-7 | TRBV5-6 | . | TGTGCCAGCAGCGCCGACCTCCCCGCCTACGAGCAGTACTTC | CASSADLPAYEQYF
. | TRBJ2-2 | TRBV24-1 | few | TGTGCCACCAGCAGCAGGACGAGCAACGCGAACACCGGGGAGCTGTTTTTT | CATSSRTSNANTGELFF
. | TRBJ2-5 | TRBV25-1 | few | TGTGCCAGCAGTGAATGGGCTAGTCAAGAGACCCAGTACTTC | CASSEWASQETQYF
TRBD2 | TRBJ2-7 | TRBV29-1 | . | TGCAGCGTTCCGGGACTAAACTACGAGCAGTACTTC | CSVPGLNYEQYF
TRBD1 | TRBJ1-1 | TRBV3-1 | . | TGTGCCAGCAGCCAAGGACAGGGGGCTCATGGAGCTTTCTTT | CASSQGQGAHGAFF
. | TRBJ2-1 | TRBV7-3 | . | TGTGCCAGCAAAGTGCGGCGAATTTATAAAATCCATGAGCAGTTCTTC | CASKVRRIYKIHEQFF
. | TRBJ2-3 | TRBV29-1 | . | TGCAGCGCGATATGGACCACAGATACGCAGTATTTT | CSAIWTTDTQYF
. | TRBJ1-3 | TRBV28 | many | TGTGCCAGCACCCCACAGGGTGGAGCTGGAAACACCATATATTTT | CASTPQGGAGNTIYF
. | TRBJ2-7 | TRBV4-3 | . | TGCGCCAGCAGCCAAGAAAGGACCTCCTACGAGCAGTACTTC | CASSQERTSYEQYF
TRBD2 | TRBJ2-7 | TRBV20-1 | . | TGCAGTGCTAGGGTTAGCGGGACCTACGAGCAGTACTTC | CSARVSGTYEQYF
. | TRBJ2-7 | TRBV2 | few | TGTGCCAGCATTGGGGGCCGGGAGCAGTACTTC | CASIGGREQYF